This TCR beta chain appears in the sequencing data of a study of resident and recirculating memory T cells in vitiligo. Whole-study findings and limits: Vitiligo lesions lacked a unique dominant clone, and clonality varied.

Produced via immunoSEQ multiplex PCR; TCRdb's table is partial and in-frame only. The table includes tens of thousands of clones, approximately 93% detected once. Points on this clone: As yet, its antigen is unknown.

No vitiligo treatment was given during the prior three months. V gave up 3 bases and J gave up 10 bases; unmatched junction bases: 7. Germline loops: CDR1 SGHAT, CDR2 FQNNGV. The CDR3 consists of 15 residues. Input material: blood. This sequence originates from a male donor with vitiligo. The V gene is TRBV11-2, the J gene TRBJ2-1; 12 bases agree with TRBD2. The chain's CDR3 is CASSFSSGGAEEQFF. CDR3 sequence (DNA): TGTGCCAGCAGCTTCTCTAGCGGGGGGGCCGAGGAGCAGTTCTTC.